This TCR beta chain was retrieved from a study of OX40 agonist ivuxolimab in advanced cancers. On the study more broadly: With ivuxolimab, an agonistic anti-OX40 (CD134) antibody, patients were treated. Anti-PD-1, anti-PD-L1 or anti-CTLA-4 therapy given earlier was allowed, and 35% to 50% had some.

TCRdb keeps only in-frame clones here, not all; method: immunoSEQ multiplex PCR. The sample shows 68,000 or so clones, about nine tenths of them seen only once. Study results and limitations: Relative to CD4+ cells, CD8+ T cells on average had more expanded clones.

This clone was observed a handful of times. Its antigen is not identified. Trimming stripped 0 bases from V and 0 bases from J, with 6 bases between. The CDR3 contains 14 residues. CDR1 and CDR2 (germline): SQVTM, ANQGSEA. This chain joins TRBV29-1 and TRBJ1-3; D remains ambiguous. The sequenced sample was CD4+ or CD8+ T cells sorted from blood, obtained in a trial of the OX40 agonist ivuxolimab. The TCR was taken from an adult with an advanced solid tumor such as melanoma, head and neck, liver or kidney cancer. Written as DNA, the CDR3 is TGCAGCGTTGAAGACAGGACCTCTGGAAACACCATATATTTT. It is translated as CSVEDRTSGNTIYF.